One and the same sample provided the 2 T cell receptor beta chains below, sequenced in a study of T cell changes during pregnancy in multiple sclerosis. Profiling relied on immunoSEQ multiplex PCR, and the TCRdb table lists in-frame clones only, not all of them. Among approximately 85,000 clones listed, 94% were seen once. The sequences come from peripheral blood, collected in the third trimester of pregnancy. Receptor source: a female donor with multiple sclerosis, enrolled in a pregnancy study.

The CDR3 bases are TGTGCCAGCAGAACTCAGGAGAACACTGAAGCTTTCTTT. Encoded protein: CASRTQENTEAFF. This rearrangement joins TRBV6-6 to TRBJ1-1; D gene unclear. The CDR3 runs to 13 residues. V was cut by 6 bases and J by 1 base, with 9 bases left in between. Germline assignment: CDR1 MNHNY and CDR2 SVGAGI (reference sequence).

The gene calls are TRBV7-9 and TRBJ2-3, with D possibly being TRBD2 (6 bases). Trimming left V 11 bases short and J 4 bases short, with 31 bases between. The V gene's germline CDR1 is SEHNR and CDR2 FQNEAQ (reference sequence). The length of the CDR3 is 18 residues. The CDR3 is CAVAGRPPIDLRADTQYF. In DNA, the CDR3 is TGTGCCGTCGCGGGGCGCCCCCCCATCGACCTACGGGCAGATACGCAGTATTTT.